Below, 10 T cell receptor beta chains from the same sample are listed, as sequenced in a study of T cell clonality in common variable immunodeficiency. The data were produced by immunoSEQ multiplex PCR, yet TCRdb's version contains in-frame clones alone and is incomplete. The sample contains roughly 29,000 clones, none of them singletons. The sequenced material came from peripheral blood mononuclear cells. Source of these receptors: a person aged 18 to 70 in good health.

This clone was recorded many times. Read coverage stops 3 residues before the CDR3 terminus; the germline J gene supplies the remainder. The V and J genes are TRBV29-1 and TRBJ1-1; D call uncertain. The CDR3 extends over 13 amino acids. The ends were cut back, 0 bases at V and 6 bases at J, with 11 bases in the middle. Germline CDR1 reads SQVTM; CDR2 reads ANQGSEA. CDR3 protein: CSVEDSLRAEAFF. CDR3 bases read: TGCAGCGTTGAAGATAGTTTGCGGGCTGAA.

About this clone itself: The CDR3 extends 3 residues past the end of the read, so its final part is completed from the germline J gene. The chain employs TRBV7-9 and TRBJ1-1; a weak D match, TRBD1 (6 bases). The CDR3 length is 13 residues. Germline V gene data show CDR1 as SEHNR and CDR2 as FQNEAQ (reference sequence). Trimming took 0 bases from V and 7 from J, leaving 9 bases between them. CDR3 region: CASSLAGHLEAFF. The sequenced CDR3 bases are TGTGCCAGCAGCTTAGCGGGACACCTTGAA.

This clone occurred many times. Coverage ceases 3 residues before the CDR3 finishes, and the germline J gene fills in the end. The gene calls are TRBV10-3 and TRBJ1-1; possibly TRBD1 for D (6 bases). V dropped 5 bases and J dropped 6 bases, with 16 bases sitting between them. The CDR3 runs 14 residues. CDR1 is ENHRY and CDR2 is SYGVKD in the germline V gene. CDR3 sequence reads: CAISQTGPIPEAFF. CDR3 DNA (partial): TGTGCCATCAGTCAGACAGGACCAATTCCTGAA.

The sample holds a few counts of this clone. A much more abundant neighbour one base away suggests this may be a read error. This chain's CDR3 is CASSLGHSETQYF. CDR3 DNA, as far as it was read: TGTGCCAGTAGTTTGGGACATTCGGAGACG. The chain combines TRBV19 with TRBJ2-3, with D possibly being TRBD1 (6 bases). The CDR3 goes on 3 residues after the read ends, and that part is filled in from the germline J gene. CDR1 and CDR2 from the germline V gene are LNHDA and SQIVND (reference sequence). CDR3 length: 13 residues.

At least ten counts were recorded for this clone. The CDR3 is cut off 3 residues early in the read; its end comes from the germline J gene. This chain connects TRBV7-2 to TRBJ1-6; D remains unclear. From germline, CDR1 is SGHTA and CDR2 FQGNSA. The CDR3 totals 15 residues. V lost 2 bases and J lost 8, with 13 bases in between. CDR3 loop: CASSLRAKWDSPLHF. The sequenced CDR3 bases are TGTGCCAGCAGCTTAAGGGCTAAATGGGATTCACCC. Full variable domain (outside the CDR3, taken from reference TRBV7-2 and TRBJ1-6): GAGVSQSPSNKVTEKGKDVELRCDPISGHTALYWYRQSLGQGLEFLIYFQGNSAPDKSGLPSDRFSAERTGGSVSTLTIQRTQQEDSAVYLCASSLRAKWDSPLHFGNGTRLTVT.

This clone was detected ten times or more. The sequence runs out 3 residues before the end of the CDR3; the remainder is reconstructed from the germline J gene. The chain carries TRBV7-6 and TRBJ2-1; maybe TRBD2 (6 bases). V lost 3 bases and J lost 0, with 12 bases in between. Germline values: CDR1 SGHVS, CDR2 FNYEAQ. The length of the CDR3 is 16 residues. CDR3: CASSFGVGSSYNEQFF. CDR3 DNA, as far as it was read: TGTGCCAGCAGCTTCGGGGTCGGGAGCTCCTACAATGAG.

There are many counts of this clone. The read ends 3 residues shy of where the CDR3 ends; the end is completed using the germline J gene. The V gene is TRBV5-4, the J gene TRBJ1-3; no reliable D call. V was trimmed by 1 base and J by 1 base, leaving 6 bases between them. Germline V CDR1 and CDR2: SGHNT, YYREEE (reference sequence). CDR3 size: 14 residues. CDR3 bases read: TGTGCCAGCAGCTTGACGGGTTCTGGAAACACC. This sequence encodes CASSLTGSGNT. The whole CDR3 reads CASSLTGSGNTIYF.

This clone has ten or more counts. Sequencing ends 3 residues short of the CDR3 end; the germline J gene provides the rest. The chain couples TRBV9 to TRBJ1-1, with 12 bases lining up with TRBD1. Germline V gene lookup returns CDR1 SGDLS and CDR2 YYNGEE. With V trimmed by 3 bases and J by 5 bases, 11 bases remained unmatched. The CDR3 consists of 17 residues. The DNA read from the CDR3 is TGTGCCAGCAGCGAAACCGGGACAGGGGGCGGTCGGACTGAA. This encodes CASSETGTGGGRTE. The full CDR3 protein reads CASSETGTGGGRTEAFF. Variable domain in full (rest from reference TRBV9 and TRBJ1-1): DSGVTQTPKHLITATGQRVTLRCSPRSGDLSVYWYQQSLDQGLQFLIQYYNGEERAKGNILERFSAQQFPDLHSELNLSSLELGDSALYFCASSETGTGGGRTEAFFGQGTRLTVV.

This clone was found many times. The sequenced fragment ends 3 residues before the CDR3 boundary, so the rest is inferred from the germline J gene. This rearrangement joins TRBV20-1 to TRBJ1-4; the match to TRBD1 covers 7 bases. The junction had 4 bases not matched to a gene; V was cut back by 6 bases and J by 0 bases. The CDR3 totals 14 residues. CDR1 and CDR2 (germline): DFQATT, SNEGSKA (reference sequence). The CDR3 here is CSAYRGSTNEKLFF. Incomplete CDR3 DNA: TGCAGTGCGTACAGGGGCTCAACTAATGAAAAA.

The table lists this clone with a few counts. The read terminates 3 residues ahead of where the CDR3 ends, so the germline J gene completes it. V gene TRBV11-3 combines with J gene TRBJ2-1; no clear D. Trimming shortened V by 5 bases and J by 8 bases, and 13 bases separated the two germline ends. Germline CDR1 reads SGHNT; CDR2 reads YENEEA. This CDR3 has 13 amino acids. The CDR3 bases that were read are TGTGCCAGCAGCCCAACCTACAGCTATGAG. Its protein is CASSPTYSYE. From start to end, the CDR3 is CASSPTYSYEQFF. The variable domain in full, with the rest retrieved from reference TRBV11-3 and TRBJ2-1, is EAGVVQSPRYKIIEKKQPVAFWCNPISGHNTLYWYLQNLGQGPELLIRYENEEAVDDSQLPKDRFSAERLKGVDSTLKIQPAELGDSAVYLCASSPTYSYEQFFGPGTRLTVL.